These 19 T cell receptor beta chains were all obtained from the same sample, sequenced in a study of T-cell memory formation after mild COVID-19. TCRdb redid the calling of the 5' RACE reads with MiXCR, one entry per CDR3 protein. This sample has approximately 430,000 distinct CDR3 sequences; around 22% occur once, and the top ten carry around 12%. The sample was PBMCs or a T cell subset sorted from them (not recorded which). Source of these receptors: an adult woman who had mild COVID-19 (a few samples of this study predate the infection). Cell type and time point are not known.

The chain joins TRBV11-3 to TRBJ1-1; weak D call: TRBD1 (5 bases). The CDR3 sequence is 13 residues long. Trimming took off 8 bases at V and 6 bases at J, with 16 bases between the two ends. Germline lookup yields CDR1 SGHNT and CDR2 YENEEA. The CDR3: CASSPSRGAEAFF. The DNA of the CDR3 is TGTGCCAGCTCACCCTCCAGAGGGGCTGAAGCTTTCTTT.

In its sample, this clonotype was seen a few times. The genes are TRBV20-1 and TRBJ2-7; tentative D call: TRBD1 (5 bases). Deletions cut 3 bases from V and 3 bases from J, with 9 bases between. The CDR3 sequence is 12 residues long. The germline CDR1 and CDR2 sequences are DFQATT and SNEGSKA (reference sequence). The CDR3 loop is CSASQGVYEQYF. The CDR3, as DNA: TGCAGTGCTAGTCAGGGCGTCTACGAGCAGTACTTC.

V gene TRBV11-2 combines with J gene TRBJ2-2; D not resolved. The V gene lost 4 bases and the J gene lost 5 bases, with 11 bases spanning the gap. Germline V gene lookup returns CDR1 SGHAT and CDR2 FQNNGV. This CDR3 is 14 amino acids long. DNA for the CDR3: TGTGCCAGCAGCTCCGGTGGGGAAACCGGGGAGCTGTTTTTT. Its translation is CASSSGGETGELFF.

To note about this clonotype: A junction boundary mismatches the germline segment, possibly from a read error. This chain uses TRBV12-3 or TRBV12-4 with TRBJ1-1, with D maybe TRBD1 (6 bases). The CDR3 runs to 12 residues. For the CDR3, the DNA is TGTGCCAGCAGTTTCCAGGGGATGACGATGCTTTTT. This sequence encodes CASSFQGMTMLF.

V and J are TRBV12-3 or TRBV12-4 and TRBJ1-5; 7 bases map to TRBD1. After removal of 6 bases from V and 0 bases from J, the junction contained 5 bases not matched to a gene. The CDR3 is made up of 15 amino acids. The CDR3 DNA sequence: TGTGCCAGCAGCCGCGGACAGGTTAGCAATCAGCCCCAGCATTTT. Translation gives CASSRGQVSNQPQHF.

The gene calls are TRBV27 and TRBJ2-2, with D perhaps matching TRBD1 (5 bases). Trimming cost V 7 bases and J 0 bases, with 6 bases left between them. The CDR3 runs 13 residues. Looked up from germline, CDR1 is MNHEY and CDR2 is SMNVEV (reference sequence). CDR3 coding DNA: TGTGCCAGCACGACAGCGAACACCGGGGAGCTGTTTTTT. It is translated as CASTTANTGELFF.

This clonotype was picked up a small number of times. This rearrangement joins TRBV20-1 to TRBJ2-1, with D maybe TRBD2 (5 bases). The germline V and J ends were trimmed by 4 bases and 9 bases, with 16 bases remaining between them. Germline CDR1 reads DFQATT; CDR2 reads SNEGSKA (reference sequence). The CDR3 consists of 13 residues. The DNA of the CDR3 is TGCAGTGCTACCCGGACTCTCTCGCTTGAGCAGTTCTTC. Residues: CSATRTLSLEQFF.

In its sample, this clonotype was seen a few times. The V gene is TRBV4-2, the J gene TRBJ2-7; 11 nucleotides line up with TRBD2. This CDR3 has 17 residues. Per the germline V gene, CDR1 is LGHNA and CDR2 is YNFKEQ. Trimming cost V 1 base and J 8 bases; bases outside gene matches: 13. The CDR3 nucleotides are TGTGCCAGCAGCCAAGGCTCGACTAGCGGGATCTCTTACCAGCAGTACTTC. Protein sequence: CASSQGSTSGISYQQYF.

V is TRBV6-5 and J is TRBJ2-1, with D possibly matching TRBD2 (6 bases). V shed 8 bases and J shed 6 bases, with 17 bases lying between them. The CDR3 is made up of 14 amino acids. In germline, CDR1 is MNHEY, CDR2 SVGAGI. The CDR3 DNA follows: TGTGCCAGCGGGGGGACGGGAGTTGGCAATGAGCAGTTCTTC. This translates into CASGGTGVGNEQFF.

Only a few counts were recorded for this clonotype. The CDR3 nucleotides are TGCGCCAGCAGCTTGGGGACTAGCTTCTACGAGCAGTACTTC. Amino acid sequence: CASSLGTSFYEQYF. V is TRBV5-1 and J is TRBJ2-7; TRBD2 aligns across 8 bases. The CDR3 has 14 amino acids. The germline CDR1 and CDR2 sequences are SGHRS and YFSETQ. The V and J ends lost 0 bases and 3 bases, in that order; junction bases with no gene match: 2.

This clonotype was picked up a small number of times. This sequence joins TRBV4-1 and TRBJ2-2; 9 bases are shared with TRBD1. This CDR3 spans 17 amino acids. Trimming removed 4 bases from V and 4 bases from J; junction bases left unmatched: 10. CDR1 MGHRA and CDR2 YSYEKL come from the germline V gene. For the CDR3, the DNA is TGCGCCAGCAGCCTTTCCGGGACAGGGACCCTCACCGGGGAGCTGTTTTTT. Protein: CASSLSGTGTLTGELFF.

This chain links TRBV29-1 with TRBJ2-7; 8 nucleotides agree with TRBD1. The CDR3 length is 13 residues. Trimming at V came to 6 bases and at J to 4 bases, leaving 8 bases not matched to a gene. Germline lookup yields CDR1 SQVTM and CDR2 ANQGSEA. This chain's CDR3 is CSVTGTGKYEQYF. Written as DNA, the CDR3 is TGCAGCGTAACCGGGACAGGAAAATACGAGCAGTACTTC.

The V gene is TRBV27, the J gene TRBJ2-7, with TRBD1 matching over 12 bases. The CDR3 loop spans 14 amino acids. The trim removed 8 bases at V and 6 bases at J, leaving 8 bases unmatched. Germline lookup yields CDR1 MNHEY and CDR2 SMNVEV (reference sequence). CDR3 sequence (DNA): TGTGCCAGCTCCTGGGGGGGACAGGGGGCCGAGCAGTACTTC. Amino acid sequence: CASSWGGQGAEQYF.

As DNA, the CDR3 is TGTGCCAGCAGCCACCTGGACAGGGATGAAAACACCATATATTTT. Amino acids: CASSHLDRDENTIYF. The chain joins TRBV7-6 to TRBJ1-3; 8 nucleotides agree with TRBD1. CDR1 SGHVS and CDR2 FNYEAQ come from the germline V gene. V lost 5 bases and J lost 6; bases outside the gene matches: 9. The CDR3 covers 15 residues.

This chain links TRBV3-1 with TRBJ1-1; 7 bases line up with TRBD1. The CDR3 loop spans 14 amino acids. The germline gives CDR1 LGHDT, CDR2 YNNKEL (reference sequence). The junction had 7 bases not matched to a gene; V was cut back by 5 bases and J by 4 bases. Here the CDR3 DNA reads TGTGCCAGCAGCTCCACAGGGGCAAGCACTGAAGCTTTCTTT. Its translation is CASSSTGASTEAFF.

In the case of this clonotype: The junction differs from germline at one of its ends, possibly a read error. The chain carries TRBV12-3 or TRBV12-4 and TRBJ2-7; TRBD2 agrees at 7 bases. This CDR3 contains 13 residues. This CDR3 reads CASSFFTSDLSHF. The CDR3 DNA reads TGTGCCAGCAGTTTTTTTACTAGCGACTTATCTCACTTC.

V and J are TRBV6-5 and TRBJ2-1; a weak D match, TRBD2 (5 bases). Germline CDR1 MNHEY, CDR2 SVGAGI. The CDR3 spans 13 residues. Deletions cut 5 bases from V and 9 bases from J, with 14 bases between. The CDR3 protein is CASSPGSRAEQFF. The CDR3 region has the DNA TGTGCCAGCAGTCCCGGGTCGCGGGCTGAGCAGTTCTTC.

This clonotype was detected only a few times. The rearrangement links TRBV7-2 to TRBJ2-5; D unclear. V was cut by 3 bases and J by 9 bases, with 17 bases left in between. From germline, CDR1 is SGHTA and CDR2 FQGNSA. This CDR3 has 14 residues. The CDR3 DNA follows: TGTGCCAGCAGCTTGGAGTCTGGGGTTAGGGCCCAGTACTTC. Its translation: CASSLESGVRAQYF.

The gene calls are TRBV15 and TRBJ2-3, with 10 bases lining up with TRBD2. Germline values: CDR1 LNHNV, CDR2 YYDKDF (reference sequence). This CDR3 has 16 residues. V dropped 3 bases and J dropped 6; count of bases not matched to a gene: 9. DNA for the CDR3: TGTGCCACCAGCAGTAGAATAACTAGCGGGGTGGATACGCAGTATTTT. It codes for CATSSRITSGVDTQYF.